This TCR beta chain was identified in a study of shared T cell receptors in the human thymus. Only in-frame clones appear in the TCRdb table, and some are missing; sequencing was by immunoSEQ multiplex PCR. There are around 730,000 clones in the sample; approximately 85% occur only once, and about 0.011% lies in the top ten. This sample was shared with a second study, whose subject was human thymus T cells. That investigation notes: Among the donors, all were healthy Finnish infants having corrective surgery for congenital heart defects. Resections removed during corrective heart surgery provided the thymus tissue used. Among thymic and blood repertoires, usage of V and J genes appeared biased. Related research examined unrelated individuals and reported that their thymic repertoires overlapped highly.

The sample comprised thymocytes. This receptor was taken from a girl under three years old with a congenital heart defect.

CDR3 protein: CASRDTAQNYEQYF. In DNA, the CDR3 is TGCGCCAGTAGAGACACCGCTCAAAACTACGAGCAGTACTTC. The chain has TRBV5-1 and TRBJ2-7, with D hard to call. CDR1 SGHRS and CDR2 YFSETQ come from the germline V gene. The CDR3 extends over 14 amino acids. V gave up 8 bases and J gave up 3 bases, with 18 bases separating them.